These 7 T cell receptor beta chains originate from one sample sequenced in a study of Ad26.COV2.S vaccination and SARS-CoV-2 variants. The sample's treatment: some 19 received Ad26.COV2.S at low or high dose, single or two shots; about 5 received placebo; per-sample allocation not given. Specimen acquisition occurred on day 63 following the initial vaccine or placebo injection. Generated by immunoSEQ multiplex PCR, the TCRdb table keeps only in-frame clones and is missing some. The sample lists hundreds of thousands of clones; 80% to 90% were seen once. The sequences come from peripheral blood, collected in a trial of Ad26.COV2.S vaccine versus placebo. These receptors all come from a person between 18 and 59 years old who received the Ad26.COV2.S COVID-19 vaccine or a placebo.

V and J are TRBV5-4 and TRBJ1-1; unclear D gene. Germline lookup yields CDR1 SGHNT and CDR2 YYREEE (reference sequence). V gave up 4 bases and J gave up 7 bases, with 11 bases separating them. The CDR3 loop spans 12 amino acids. This CDR3 reads CASSLVGNEAFF. DNA of the CDR3: TGTGCCAGCAGCCTGGTCGGGAATGAAGCTTTCTTT.

The chain uses TRBV6-5 and TRBJ2-7; 7 bases are a match to TRBD1. J gave up 2 bases and V 5 bases, and 6 bases lay outside the gene matches. The CDR3 is made up of 14 amino acids. Germline V gene data show CDR1 as MNHEY and CDR2 as SVGAGI. The chain's CDR3 is CASSPHRGPYEQYF. CDR3 coding DNA: TGTGCCAGCAGTCCCCACAGGGGTCCCTACGAGCAGTACTTC.

This clone was recorded once. The chain is built from TRBV24-1 and TRBJ2-3; D might be TRBD1 (5 bases). Trimming left V 4 bases short and J 1 base short, with 23 bases between. This CDR3 has 19 residues. Germline CDR1 and CDR2: KGHDR and SFDVKD. CDR3 coding DNA: TGTGCCACCAGTGACCCCCCCGCAGGGAAGGCAAGGGGCACAGATACGCAGTATTTT. Translation: CATSDPPAGKARGTDTQYF.

The chain is built from TRBV30 and TRBJ2-1; 9 nucleotides match TRBD2. CDR1 GTSNPN and CDR2 SVGIG come from the germline V gene (reference sequence). The CDR3 consists of 17 residues. The V and J ends lost 3 bases and 6 bases, in that order; junction bases with no gene match: 15. The CDR3 DNA is TGTGCCTGGAGAGACGGACCTCTCGCGGGGGGGCTCAATGAGCAGTTCTTC. It yields the protein CAWRDGPLAGGLNEQFF.

The V call is TRBV27, the J call TRBJ2-1; D is perhaps TRBD1 (5 bases). Between the trimmed V and J ends, which lost 6 bases and 4 bases, there was a span of 13 bases. The V gene's germline CDR1 is MNHEY and CDR2 SMNVEV (reference sequence). CDR3 size: 14 residues. CDR3 residues: CASSLQSGYNEQFF. DNA for the CDR3: TGTGCCAGCAGCCTTCAATCAGGGTACAATGAGCAGTTCTTC.

This clone was picked up a small number of times. This rearrangement joins TRBV4-2 to TRBJ1-1; 9 bases fit TRBD1. CDR1 is LGHNA, CDR2 YNFKEQ, per germline. With V trimmed by 4 bases and J by 11 bases, 11 bases remained unmatched. This CDR3 has 14 amino acids. Here the CDR3 DNA reads TGTGCCAGCAGCCTCACCGAGGGGACAGGGCGGGCTTTCTTT. Translation gives CASSLTEGTGRAFF.

This clone was counted a few times. The chain couples TRBV7-6 to TRBJ2-3, with TRBD2 matching 11 bases. The germline V gene encodes CDR1 SGHVS and CDR2 FNYEAQ. The CDR3 has 17 amino acids. The junction had 8 bases not matched to a gene; V was cut back by 5 bases and J by 1 base. This CDR3 reads CASSTGTSGKGTDTQYF. DNA for the CDR3: TGTGCCAGCAGCACTGGGACTAGCGGTAAAGGCACAGATACGCAGTATTTT.